Shown below are 30 T cell receptor beta chains from a single sample sequenced in a study of T cells in Graves' hyperthyroidism and ophthalmopathy. Amplified TCR beta CDR3 regions derived from RNA transcripts. The HTBI primer set served for first-round RT-PCR of the TCR CDR3. TCRdb reanalysed the multiplex PCR reads using MiXCR and keeps one entry per CDR3 protein. This sample has a few hundred thousand distinct CDR3 sequences; 46% occur once, and the top ten carry 8.2%. The sequencing sample was made of peripheral blood or thyroid tissue (not recorded which). The receptors come from a woman under 30 with Graves' hyperthyroidism.

This clonotype was seen ten or more times. This chain uses TRBV24-1 with TRBJ1-3; no clear D gene. V dropped 7 bases and J dropped 4 bases, with 10 bases sitting between them. CDR3 length: 13 residues. Germline loops: CDR1 KGHDR, CDR2 SFDVKD. The CDR3 reads CATRGGRGNTIYF. CDR3 sequence (DNA): TGTGCCACCAGGGGAGGACGAGGAAACACCATATATTTT.

The chain carries TRBV29-1 and TRBJ1-2; 12 nucleotides line up with TRBD1. Germline lookup yields CDR1 SQVTM and CDR2 ANQGSEA. The CDR3 extends over 17 amino acids. V was pared by 3 bases and J by 0 bases, with 8 bases of the junction left unmatched. The CDR3 is CSVDEGDRGLTNYGYTF. The CDR3 DNA sequence: TGCAGCGTTGACGAAGGGGACAGGGGGCTTACTAACTATGGCTACACCTTC.

This clonotype came up a few times. The V gene is TRBV24-1, the J gene TRBJ1-1; D possibly corresponds to TRBD1 (5 bases). Trimming removed 4 bases from V and 3 bases from J, with 11 bases in between. The CDR3 is made up of 14 amino acids. The germline gives CDR1 KGHDR, CDR2 SFDVKD. The CDR3 protein is CATSDPGRDTEAFF. The DNA for the CDR3 is TGTGCCACCAGTGACCCGGGACGGGACACTGAAGCTTTCTTT.

This clonotype was counted only a few times. This rearrangement joins TRBV2 to TRBJ2-7; 9 bases are a match to TRBD1. Germline values: CDR1 SNHLY, CDR2 FYNNEI. This CDR3 spans 14 amino acids. V shed 7 bases and J 3 bases; nucleotides not matched to a gene: 7. The CDR3 sequence: CASKPGQGFYEQYF. For the CDR3, the DNA is TGTGCCAGCAAACCGGGACAGGGTTTCTACGAGCAGTACTTC.

This clonotype was found a few times. The chain joins TRBV2 to TRBJ1-6; D remains ambiguous. This CDR3 is 15 amino acids long. V was trimmed by 6 bases and J by 7 bases, leaving 16 bases between them. Germline loops: CDR1 SNHLY, CDR2 FYNNEI. CDR3 coding DNA: TGTGCCAGCAGCGAATTCGGACGGCAAAATTCACCCCTCCACTTT. Amino acids: CASSEFGRQNSPLHF.

The chain carries TRBV19 and TRBJ1-1, with a tentative D call TRBD1 (5 bases). Trimming removed 1 base at V and 3 bases at J, with 6 bases between. From germline, CDR1 is LNHDA and CDR2 SQIVND (reference sequence). There are 13 residues in the CDR3. As DNA, the CDR3 is TGTGCCAGTAGTATAGCCAGGGACACTGAAGCTTTCTTT. Translating gives CASSIARDTEAFF. Based on the CDR3 plus reference TRBV19 and TRBJ1-1, the full variable domain is DGGITQSPKYLFRKEGQNVTLSCEQNLNHDAMYWYRQDPGQGLRLIYYSQIVNDFQKGDIAEGYSVSREKKESFPLTVTSAQKNPTAFYLCASSIARDTEAFFGQGTRLTVV.

This clonotype occurred a few times. This chain uses TRBV9 with TRBJ1-2, with unresolved D. CDR1 is SGDLS and CDR2 is YYNGEE in the germline V gene. The V and J ends lost 0 bases and 4 bases respectively, with 7 bases between them. The CDR3 length is 13 residues. DNA for the CDR3: TGTGCCAGCAGCGTAGAAGAGACCTATGGCTACACCTTC. Translation: CASSVEETYGYTF.

This clonotype has more than one count but fewer than ten. V and J are TRBV7-2 and TRBJ1-5, with a possible D match to TRBD1 (5 bases). Germline CDR1 is SGHTA and CDR2 is FQGNSA. CDR3 length: 15 residues. V lost 5 bases and J lost 0, with 11 bases in between. This chain's CDR3 is CASSRGLVSNQPQHF. CDR3 bases: TGTGCCAGCAGCAGGGGACTCGTTAGCAATCAGCCCCAGCATTTT.

Notes on this clonotype: With a much larger clone just one base away, this may be a read error. V and J are TRBV29-1 and TRBJ1-3; TRBD2 matches at 8 bases. The J call may be in error: the DNA end matches TRBJ2-3 better. Germline loops: CDR1 SQVTM, CDR2 ANQGSEA. CDR3 size: 13 residues. CDR3 coding DNA: TGCAGCGTTGGGACTAGCTCGTCGGTTACGCAGTATTTT. It encodes CSVGTSSSVTQYF.

This clonotype was found a few times. The rearrangement uses TRBV14 and TRBJ2-2, with TRBD2 matching over 14 bases. This CDR3 spans 18 amino acids. The V gene's germline CDR1 is SGHDN and CDR2 FVKESK. V shed 4 bases, J shed 3 bases, and the junction held 7 bases outside the gene matches. The CDR3 reads CASSPGTSGSVHTGELFF. The CDR3 DNA reads TGTGCCAGCAGCCCTGGGACTAGCGGGAGTGTTCACACCGGGGAGCTGTTTTTT.

The rearrangement joins TRBV2 to TRBJ2-7; the D gene is possibly TRBD2 (6 bases). The CDR3 has 14 residues. Trimming left V 8 bases short and J 3 bases short, with 17 bases between. Per germline, CDR1 SNHLY and CDR2 FYNNEI. The CDR3 DNA reads as TGTGCCAGCTGTTGCGGGGAGGACATCTACGAGCAGTACTTC. Protein: CASCCGEDIYEQYF.

This clonotype was counted once. This may be a read error: a much more frequent sequence differs by one nucleotide. This sequence joins TRBV2 and TRBJ2-2; 7 bases agree with TRBD1. The germline gives CDR1 SNHLY, CDR2 FYNNEI. V gave up 8 bases and J gave up 4 bases; unmatched junction bases: 7. The CDR3 covers 14 residues. The CDR3 sequence: CASETGQSTGELFF. The CDR3, as DNA: TGTGCCAGCGAGACAGGGCAGAGCACCGGGGAGCTGTTTTTT.

This chain joins TRBV20-1 and TRBJ1-2; TRBD1 agrees at 8 bases. CDR1 is DFQATT, CDR2 SNEGSKA, per germline (reference sequence). The CDR3 is 15 amino acids. Trimming at V came to 3 bases and at J to 9 bases, leaving 15 bases not matched to a gene. The CDR3 region is CSASAFETGDNRYTF. In nucleotides, the CDR3 is TGCAGTGCTAGTGCTTTCGAGACAGGGGACAATCGCTACACCTTC.

The chain is built from TRBV7-8 and TRBJ1-1, with a tentative D call TRBD1 (6 bases). Per the germline V gene, CDR1 is SGHVS and CDR2 is FQNEAQ. The V end was cut by 1 base, the J end by 5 bases, with 14 bases between. CDR3 length equals 15 residues. The CDR3 region has the DNA TGTGCCAGCAGCTTAGAAGGGACACGGTGGACTGAAGCTTTCTTT. Protein: CASSLEGTRWTEAFF.

The V gene is TRBV25-1, the J gene TRBJ1-2; D is possibly TRBD1 (6 bases). The CDR3 is made up of 12 amino acids. Germline-derived CDR1 and CDR2 are MGHDK and SYGVNS. V was trimmed by 5 bases and J by 7 bases, leaving 11 bases between them. CDR3 coding DNA: TGTGCCAGCAGTTGGACAGCAGCTGGCTACACCTTC. Residues: CASSWTAAGYTF.

The chain joins TRBV15 to TRBJ2-3; 8 bases map to TRBD2. The CDR3 contains 16 residues. Unmatched junction bases numbered 4, after V lost 1 base and J lost 1 base. The germline CDR1 and CDR2 sequences are LNHNV and YYDKDF (reference sequence). CDR3 protein: CATSRARRGGTDTQYF. Here the CDR3 DNA reads TGTGCCACCAGCAGAGCGCGGCGGGGGGGCACAGATACGCAGTATTTT.

This clonotype was observed at least ten times. The J gene is TRBJ1-5, the V gene TRBV29-1; TRBD1 agrees at 10 bases. Germline CDR1 reads SQVTM; CDR2 reads ANQGSEA. Trimming took 7 bases from V and 7 from J; bases not matched to a gene: 7. CDR3 length: 13 amino acids. The CDR3 spells CSARQGAGQPQHF. DNA of the CDR3: TGCAGCGCTAGACAGGGGGCAGGGCAGCCCCAGCATTTT.

This chain connects TRBV24-1 to TRBJ2-5, with TRBD1 matching over 7 bases. This CDR3 comprises 15 residues. The germline gives CDR1 KGHDR, CDR2 SFDVKD. Trimming cost V 5 bases and J 0 bases; bases outside gene matches: 5. CDR3 in amino acids: CATSATGTYQETQYF. CDR3 nucleotide sequence: TGTGCCACCAGTGCGACAGGGACGTACCAAGAGACCCAGTACTTC.

Note on this clonotype: The junction differs from germline at one of its ends, possibly a read error. The CDR3 nucleotides are TGTGCCATCAGTGAAGCGGACAGCTCCTACGAGCAGTACTTC. Its protein product is CAISEADSSYEQYF. The chain employs TRBV6-6 and TRBJ2-7, with a weak D call TRBD1 (6 bases). The CDR3 is 14 amino acids. Germline V gives CDR1 MNHNY, CDR2 SVGAGI (reference sequence).

This clonotype was counted between two and nine times. V gene TRBV9 combines with J gene TRBJ1-2; possibly TRBD1 for D (5 bases). The CDR3 has 15 residues. V was trimmed by 0 bases and J by 4 bases, leaving 13 bases between them. The germline CDR1 and CDR2 sequences are SGDLS and YYNGEE. The CDR3 spells CASSVGLDIFYGYTF. In DNA, the CDR3 is TGTGCCAGCAGCGTAGGTCTGGACATATTCTATGGCTACACCTTC.

V and J are TRBV20-1 and TRBJ1-2; the match to TRBD1 covers 8 bases. The germline V gene encodes CDR1 DFQATT and CDR2 SNEGSKA (reference sequence). The J segment lost 8 bases and the V segment lost 1 base, leaving 12 bases of the junction unmatched. The CDR3 contains 15 residues. DNA of the CDR3: TGCAGTGCTAGAGTGAAGTTCGACAGGGGAGGAGGCTACACCTTC. This translates into CSARVKFDRGGGYTF.

This clonotype has just one count. The chain carries TRBV2 and TRBJ1-3; D not resolved. V was shortened by 6 bases and J by 4 bases, with 13 bases between the two germline ends. Per the germline V gene, CDR1 is SNHLY and CDR2 is FYNNEI. CDR3 length equals 14 residues. This chain's CDR3 is CASSAEGPGNTIYF. The CDR3 DNA reads as TGTGCCAGCAGCGCAGAAGGTCCGGGAAACACCATATATTTT. Drawing the rest from reference TRBV2 and TRBJ1-3, the complete variable domain is EPEVTQTPSHQVTQMGQEVILRCVPISNHLYFYWYRQILGQKVEFLVSFYNNEISEKSEIFDDQFSVERPDGSNFTLKIRSTKLEDSAMYFCASSAEGPGNTIYFGEGSWLTVV.

This chain links TRBV7-9 with TRBJ2-5, with TRBD1 as a possible D gene (6 bases). The CDR3 extends over 13 amino acids. V was pared by 8 bases and J by 11 bases, with 21 bases between. The germline gives CDR1 SEHNR, CDR2 FQNEAQ (reference sequence). The CDR3 region has the DNA TGTGCCAGCCGGGACACGAACACAGATACGCAGTACTTC. It specifies CASRDTNTDTQYF.

The genes are TRBV15 and TRBJ2-3, with D perhaps matching TRBD2 (5 bases). The V and J ends lost 6 bases and 1 base respectively, with 11 bases between them. The length of the CDR3 is 14 residues. The germline CDR1 and CDR2 sequences are LNHNV and YYDKDF (reference sequence). The CDR3: CATSDRTGTDTQYF. The CDR3 nucleotides are TGTGCCACCAGTGACCGGACTGGCACAGATACGCAGTATTTT.

The chain has TRBV2 and TRBJ1-1; D ambiguous. Trimming left V 5 bases short and J 4 bases short, with 8 bases between. Germline V CDR1 and CDR2: SNHLY, FYNNEI. The CDR3 totals 12 residues. CDR3: CASSLDPTEAFF. The CDR3 region has the DNA TGTGCCAGCAGTCTGGACCCCACTGAAGCTTTCTTT.

This clonotype was counted many times. This chain joins TRBV2 and TRBJ1-2; D remains ambiguous. The CDR3 runs 12 residues. V was clipped by 4 bases and J by 4 bases, with 7 bases between them. Germline V gives CDR1 SNHLY, CDR2 FYNNEI. The CDR3 DNA follows: TGTGCCAGCAGTGGCAGCGCCTATGGCTACACCTTC. It specifies CASSGSAYGYTF.

The V call is TRBV7-3, the J call TRBJ2-7; D unclear. The CDR3 runs to 12 residues. V was trimmed by 3 bases and J by 7 bases, leaving 10 bases between them. Germline-derived CDR1 and CDR2 are SGHTA and FQGTGA. CDR3 loop: CASSLGRTEQYF. The DNA of the CDR3 is TGTGCCAGCAGCTTGGGTCGTACAGAGCAGTACTTC.

This clonotype was seen only a few times. An end of the junction differs from the germline gene, which may be a read error. CDR3 region: CAIRQAAPGYSYTF. The CDR3 DNA is TGTGCCATCAGGCAGGCGGCCCCGGGCTATAGCTACACCTTC. This chain links TRBV10-3 with TRBJ1-2; D ambiguous. Germline V gene data show CDR1 as ENHRY and CDR2 as SYGVKD. The CDR3 length is 14 residues.

The chain joins TRBV11-1 to TRBJ2-2; no reliable D call. V lost 1 base and J 7 bases, leaving 7 bases between the germline ends. From germline, CDR1 is SGHAT and CDR2 FQDESV (reference sequence). There are 13 residues in the CDR3. CDR3 sequence reads: CASSLDGNGELFF. The CDR3 DNA reads as TGTGCCAGCAGCTTAGATGGGAACGGGGAGCTGTTTTTT. The entire variable domain, with the rest obtained from reference TRBV11-1 and TRBJ2-2, is as follows: EAEVAQSPRYKITEKSQAVAFWCDPISGHATLYWYRQILGQGPELLVQFQDESVVDDSQLPKDRFSAERLKGVDSTLKIQPAELGDSAMYLCASSLDGNGELFFGEGSRLTVL.

This clonotype was found a few times. The V and J genes are TRBV24-1 and TRBJ2-7; weak D call: TRBD1 (6 bases). The germline V gene has CDR1 KGHDR and CDR2 SFDVKD. V gave up 4 bases and J gave up 7 bases, with 13 bases separating them. The CDR3 spans 13 residues. The CDR3 is CATSDPSDREQYF. CDR3 bases: TGTGCCACCAGTGACCCCTCAGACAGGGAGCAGTACTTC.